The 13 T cell receptor beta chains reported below all come from one sample, sequenced in a study of T cell repertoires in cytomegalovirus infection. From the reads, TCRdb called clonotypes with MiXCR, one entry per CDR3 protein. The sample lists over 150,000 distinct CDR3 sequences; roughly 19% were seen once. The source material was PBMCs. The receptor source for this set is a human donor in good health (CMV status not recorded). Some clones in this sample may be carry-over from other donors' samples.

This clonotype was found a few times. J is TRBJ2-2 and V is TRBV2; TRBD1 might be the D (5 bases). With 4 bases removed from V and 1 base from J, the gap between germline ends came to 7 bases. The CDR3 covers 14 residues. Germline lookup yields CDR1 SNHLY and CDR2 FYNNEI. DNA for the CDR3: TGTGCCAGCAGTGCCGACAGGAACACCGGGGAGCTGTTTTTT. Translation gives CASSADRNTGELFF.

This rearrangement joins TRBV7-4 to TRBJ2-2; TRBD1 matches at 9 bases. Unmatched junction bases numbered 4, after V lost 5 bases and J lost 3 bases. CDR3 length: 15 amino acids. Germline V gene lookup returns CDR1 SGHVT and CDR2 SQSDAQ. CDR3 amino acids: CASSPGQGYTGELFF. DNA of the CDR3: TGTGCCAGCAGCCCGGGACAGGGATACACCGGGGAGCTGTTTTTT. Looking up the rest from reference TRBV7-4 and TRBJ2-2 gives the full variable domain: GAGVSQSPRYKVAKRGRDVALRCDSISGHVTLYWYRQTLGQGSEVLTYSQSDAQRDKSGRPSGRFSAERPERSVSTLKIQRTEQGDSAVYLCASSPGQGYTGELFFGEGSRLTVL.

The genes are TRBV7-9 and TRBJ2-6; 10 nucleotides align to TRBD2. V shed 5 bases, J shed 4 bases, and the junction held 5 bases outside the gene matches. The CDR3 extends over 16 amino acids. Germline assignment: CDR1 SEHNR and CDR2 FQNEAQ (reference sequence). CDR3 region: CASSPLAGVGANVLTF. As DNA, the CDR3 is TGTGCCAGCAGCCCGCTAGCGGGAGTGGGGGCCAACGTCCTGACTTTC.

This clonotype was picked up many times. The J gene is TRBJ2-7, the V gene TRBV6-5, with D possibly being TRBD1 (6 bases). Trimming shortened V by 6 bases and J by 4 bases, and 19 bases separated the two germline ends. Germline values: CDR1 MNHEY, CDR2 SVGAGI. CDR3 length: 15 residues. The CDR3 nucleotides read TGTGCCAGCAGGACAGGCTTTGGGGGCGGATACGAGCAGTACTTC. It translates to CASRTGFGGGYEQYF.

The chain employs TRBV28 and TRBJ1-3, with a possible D match to TRBD1 (5 bases). This CDR3 spans 15 amino acids. Germline values: CDR1 MDHEN, CDR2 SYDVKM. Trimming removed 8 bases at V and 0 bases at J, with 14 bases between. As DNA, the CDR3 is TGTGCCAGCTGCTTAGGGGACTTCTCTGGAAACACCATATATTTT. Its protein is CASCLGDFSGNTIYF.

Note on this clonotype: This clone may be a read error of a much larger clone one base away. This chain uses TRBV7-4 with TRBJ1-5, with unresolved D. This CDR3 region has 17 residues. The V end lost 2 bases, the J end lost 4 bases, and 18 bases lay between the germline ends. Germline V gene lookup returns CDR1 SGHVT and CDR2 SQSDAQ. The CDR3 DNA follows: TGTGCCAGCAGCTTAATGGAACAGCAAGGGTTTAATCAGCCCCAGCATTTT. It specifies CASSLMEQQGFNQPQHF.

This clonotype was counted a single time. The V and J genes are TRBV6-2 or TRBV6-3 and TRBJ1-2, with 7 bases that match TRBD1. The germline gives CDR1 MNHEY, CDR2 SVGEGT. V gave up 8 bases and J gave up 2 bases; unmatched junction bases: 5. The CDR3 is made up of 13 amino acids. The CDR3 coding sequence is TGTGCCAGCCGAGGGACAGAAAACTATGGCTACACCTTC. Encoded protein: CASRGTENYGYTF.

Ten or more counts support this clonotype. The rearrangement joins TRBV7-8 to TRBJ1-1, with a possible D match to TRBD1 (6 bases). V lost 5 bases and J 3 bases, leaving 16 bases between the germline ends. The CDR3 loop spans 15 amino acids. Germline lookup yields CDR1 SGHVS and CDR2 FQNEAQ. In DNA form, the CDR3 reads TGTGCCAGCAGCGCAAACCGCGGGGGGCACACTGAAGCTTTCTTT. It is translated as CASSANRGGHTEAFF.

This clonotype was detected only a few times. V and J are TRBV7-6 and TRBJ2-1; D remains unclear. Germline V CDR1 and CDR2: SGHVS, FNYEAQ. V lost 0 bases to trimming and J lost 3 bases, with 6 bases between them. CDR3 length: 14 amino acids. CDR3 DNA: TGTGCCAGCAGCTTAGCCCGCAGCTACAATGAGCAGTTCTTC. Amino acids: CASSLARSYNEQFF.

The J gene is TRBJ2-1, the V gene TRBV7-3, with 14 bases that match TRBD2. CDR3 length: 16 residues. CDR1 SGHTA and CDR2 FQGTGA come from the germline V gene. Trimming removed 4 bases from V and 6 bases from J; junction bases left unmatched: 5. The CDR3 DNA sequence: TGTGCCAGCAGCTCCCTGGGACTAGCGGGAGTCAATGAGCAGTTCTTC. Translated, it gives CASSSLGLAGVNEQFF. Full variable domain (missing parts from reference TRBV7-3 and TRBJ2-1): GAGVSQTPSNKVTEKGKYVELRCDPISGHTALYWYRQSLGQGPEFLIYFQGTGAADDSGLPNDRFFAVRPEGSVSTLKIQRTERGDSAVYLCASSSLGLAGVNEQFFGPGTRLTVL.

There are a few counts of this clonotype. The CDR3 here is CASSLEIVGREQFF. CDR3 in DNA: TGTGCCAGCAGCTTAGAGATTGTTGGGCGTGAGCAGTTCTTC. The V call is TRBV7-2, the J call TRBJ2-1; D remains unclear. The CDR3 has 14 amino acids. Germline CDR1 reads SGHTA; CDR2 reads FQGNSA. V lost 1 base, J lost 9 bases, and 13 bases lay in between.

This clonotype was seen many times. V usage is TRBV11-3 and J usage is TRBJ2-1, with 14 bases fitting TRBD2. Germline assignment: CDR1 SGHNT and CDR2 YENEEA. Unmatched junction bases numbered 3, after V lost 5 bases and J lost 0 bases. The CDR3 runs 17 residues. The CDR3 protein is CASSPGLAGASYNEQFF. The CDR3 nucleotides read TGTGCCAGCAGCCCGGGACTAGCGGGAGCCTCCTACAATGAGCAGTTCTTC.

A few counts support this clonotype. In nucleotides, the CDR3 is TGTGCCAGCTCCCGCGGCGGGAAGTCCTACAATGAGCAGTTCTTC. Protein product: CASSRGGKSYNEQFF. The chain employs TRBV28 and TRBJ2-1; D is perhaps TRBD2 (6 bases). The CDR3 consists of 15 residues. With 8 bases removed from V and 1 base from J, the gap between germline ends came to 15 bases. Germline CDR1 reads MDHEN; CDR2 reads SYDVKM.